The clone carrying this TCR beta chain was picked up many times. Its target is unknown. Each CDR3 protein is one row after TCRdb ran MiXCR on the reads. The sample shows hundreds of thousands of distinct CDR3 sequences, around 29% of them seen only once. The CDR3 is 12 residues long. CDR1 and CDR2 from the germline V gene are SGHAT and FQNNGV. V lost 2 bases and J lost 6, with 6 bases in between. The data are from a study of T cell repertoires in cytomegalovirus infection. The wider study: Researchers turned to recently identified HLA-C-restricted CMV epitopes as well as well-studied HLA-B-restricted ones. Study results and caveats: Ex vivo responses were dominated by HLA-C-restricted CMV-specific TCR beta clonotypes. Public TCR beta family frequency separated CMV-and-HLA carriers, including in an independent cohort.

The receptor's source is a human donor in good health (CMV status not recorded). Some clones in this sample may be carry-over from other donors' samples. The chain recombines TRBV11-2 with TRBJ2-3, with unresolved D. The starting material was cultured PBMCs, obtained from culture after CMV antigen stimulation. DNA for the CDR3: TGTGCCAGCAGCTTAAATATGGATACGCAGTATTTT. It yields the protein CASSLNMDTQYF.